These 18 T cell receptor beta chains share one sample of origin, sequenced in a study of cytomegalovirus exposure and HLA in healthy donors. This PCR relied on a set of 60 Vbeta primers and 13 Jbeta primers. The table came from immunoSEQ multiplex PCR; TCRdb's copy has only in-frame clones and leaves some out. The sample yields around 93,000 clones, around 82% seen once. Material for sequencing was PBMCs. Receptors were obtained from a man aged 30 to 39 in good health and CMV-seropositive.

The chain links TRBV6-1 to TRBJ1-1, with 7 positions matching TRBD1. Germline V gene sequence: CDR1 MNHNS, CDR2 SASEGT. The CDR3 consists of 14 residues. Trimming removed 5 bases from V and 2 bases from J; junction bases left unmatched: 5. The CDR3 region has the DNA TGTGCCAGCAGTACAGACAGGGTAAACACTGAAGCTTTCTTT. It codes for CASSTDRVNTEAFF.

The chain couples TRBV28 to TRBJ2-5; TRBD1 is a possible D gene (5 bases). This CDR3 contains 14 residues. The germline V gene has CDR1 MDHEN and CDR2 SYDVKM. V dropped 2 bases and J dropped 5 bases, with 12 bases sitting between them. CDR3 coding DNA: TGTGCCAGCAGTTTACAGGGCCTAAGTGAGACCCAGTACTTC. Translating it yields CASSLQGLSETQYF.

The gene calls are TRBV30 and TRBJ1-6; D perhaps matches TRBD1 (6 bases). CDR3 size: 14 residues. In germline, CDR1 is GTSNPN, CDR2 SVGIG (reference sequence). V dropped 2 bases and J dropped 11 bases, with 16 bases sitting between them. DNA of the CDR3: TGTGCCTGGAGTAGGGGCCAGGGGTCGGCACCCCTCCACTTT. Amino acid sequence: CAWSRGQGSAPLHF.

The V and J genes are TRBV10-3 and TRBJ2-7, with 10 bases aligning to TRBD1. This CDR3 contains 14 residues. The ends lost 7 bases at V and 2 bases at J; junction bases unmatched: 5. Germline assignment: CDR1 ENHRY and CDR2 SYGVKD. DNA for the CDR3: TGTGCCATCAACCGACAGGGGGCACCCTACGAGCAGTACTTC. This codes for CAINRQGAPYEQYF.

The V and J genes are TRBV6-1 and TRBJ1-1; TRBD1 agrees at 8 bases. V gave up 6 bases and J gave up 6 bases; unmatched junction bases: 9. The germline CDR1 and CDR2 sequences are MNHNS and SASEGT. The CDR3 runs to 14 residues. The DNA for the CDR3 is TGTGCCAGCAGGCCCCTCCAGGGGGCTCCTGAAGCTTTCTTT. Amino acids: CASRPLQGAPEAFF.

J is TRBJ1-1 and V is TRBV7-9; no reliable D call. This CDR3 is built from 14 residues. Trimming took off 1 base at V and 5 bases at J, with 11 bases between the two ends. In germline, CDR1 is SEHNR, CDR2 FQNEAQ (reference sequence). CDR3 protein: CASSLVPERTEAFF. The CDR3 region has the DNA TGTGCCAGCAGCTTAGTCCCAGAAAGAACTGAAGCTTTCTTT. The full variable domain, its missing parts supplied by reference TRBV7-9 and TRBJ1-1, is DTGVSQNPRHKITKRGQNVTFRCDPISEHNRLYWYRQTLGQGPEFLTYFQNEAQLEKSRLLSDRFSAERPKGSFSTLEIQRTEQGDSAMYLCASSLVPERTEAFFGQGTRLTVV.

V usage is TRBV14 and J usage is TRBJ2-1; 12 bases fit TRBD2. This CDR3 comprises 17 residues. Trimming cost V 6 bases and J 1 base; bases outside gene matches: 7. CDR1 is SGHDN and CDR2 is FVKESK in the germline V gene. The DNA for the CDR3 is TGTGCCAGCAGTTCGACTAGCGGGAGAAGGTCCTACAATGAGCAGTTCTTC. It specifies CASSSTSGRRSYNEQFF.

The chain joins TRBV7-2 to TRBJ2-4, with 10 bases aligning to TRBD1. V was clipped by 5 bases and J by 1 base; unmatched bases: 14. This CDR3 has 19 residues. Germline CDR1 SGHTA, CDR2 FQGNSA. The CDR3 here is CASSPVSPGTGAAKNIQYF. The CDR3 DNA follows: TGTGCCAGCAGCCCCGTTTCCCCCGGGACAGGGGCGGCCAAAAACATTCAGTACTTC.

The chain combines TRBV9 with TRBJ2-7, with 8 bases aligning to TRBD1. Germline trimming cut 0 bases from V and 2 bases from J; bases unmatched to any gene: 1. The CDR3 consists of 14 residues. CDR1 and CDR2 from the germline V gene are SGDLS and YYNGEE. The CDR3 DNA reads as TGTGCCAGCAGCGTAGAACAGGGGGCCTACGAGCAGTACTTC. Encoded protein: CASSVEQGAYEQYF.

This sequence joins TRBV7-9 and TRBJ2-1, with D hard to call. The V end lost 6 bases, the J end lost 14 bases, and 14 bases lay between the germline ends. The length of the CDR3 is 11 residues. In germline, CDR1 is SEHNR, CDR2 FQNEAQ (reference sequence). The CDR3 protein is CASRPDSAEFF. The CDR3 region has the DNA TGTGCCAGCAGACCAGACTCGGCCGAGTTCTTC.

The CDR3 loop is CASSFMTGSYNEQFF. CDR3 DNA: TGTGCCAGCAGCTTTATGACAGGCTCCTACAATGAGCAGTTCTTC. J is TRBJ2-1 and V is TRBV7-2; D possibly corresponds to TRBD1 (6 bases). Germline V lookup: CDR1 SGHTA, CDR2 FQGNSA. Trimming took off 3 bases at V and 0 bases at J, with 9 bases between the two ends. The CDR3 contains 15 residues.

The gene calls are TRBV21-1 and TRBJ2-3; the table's D call of TRBD1 was not tested on the DNA. TRBV21-1 has pseudogene status. CDR3 size: 17 residues. The CDR3 sequence is CASSPSDRAPVTDTQYF. The DNA for the CDR3 is TGTGCCAGCAGCCCGTCGGACAGGGCGCCTGTCACAGATACGCAGTATTTT.

The V gene is TRBV28, the J gene TRBJ2-1; 11 nucleotides match TRBD2. With V trimmed by 4 bases and J by 8 bases, 7 bases remained unmatched. This CDR3 region has 15 residues. The germline CDR1 and CDR2 sequences are MDHEN and SYDVKM. In nucleotides, the CDR3 is TGTGCCAGCAGTTCAGTAGCGGGAGGGAGAGATGAGCAGTTCTTC. Protein product: CASSSVAGGRDEQFF. Full variable domain (missing parts from reference TRBV28 and TRBJ2-1): DVKVTQSSRYLVKRTGEKVFLECVQDMDHENMFWYRQDPGLGLRLIYFSYDVKMKEKGDIPEGYSVSREKKERFSLILESASTNQTSMYLCASSSVAGGRDEQFFGPGTRLTVL.

This clone was found a few times. The gene calls are TRBV28 and TRBJ1-1; 7 positions match TRBD1. The CDR3 length is 14 residues. With 7 bases clipped from V and 0 bases from J, the junction kept 5 bases outside the gene matches. From germline, CDR1 is MDHEN and CDR2 SYDVKM. CDR3 in amino acids: CASIEGALNTEAFF. The CDR3 region has the DNA TGTGCCAGCATAGAGGGGGCATTGAACACTGAAGCTTTCTTT.

This CDR3 reads CASSWGTGVNTEAFF. CDR3 bases: TGTGCCAGCAGCTGGGGGACAGGAGTGAACACTGAAGCTTTCTTT. The chain carries TRBV11-2 and TRBJ1-1; 8 nucleotides align to TRBD1. Germline trimming cut 4 bases from V and 0 bases from J; bases unmatched to any gene: 4. This CDR3 has 15 amino acids. Per the germline V gene, CDR1 is SGHAT and CDR2 is FQNNGV.

The chain is built from TRBV29-1 and TRBJ1-2; 10 bases agree with TRBD1. From germline, CDR1 is SQVTM and CDR2 ANQGSEA. Trimming took 6 bases from V and 6 from J; bases not matched to a gene: 7. This CDR3 comprises 13 residues. CDR3 loop: CSVTGGEGHGYTF. The CDR3, as DNA: TGCAGCGTGACAGGGGGCGAAGGGCATGGCTACACCTTC.

The V call is TRBV7-6, the J call TRBJ1-6; TRBD1 might be the D (6 bases). The CDR3 spans 15 residues. The V gene lost 1 base and the J gene lost 6 bases, with 10 bases spanning the gap. Germline loops: CDR1 SGHVS, CDR2 FNYEAQ. The CDR3 spells CASSLVDSTNSPLHF. CDR3 nucleotide sequence: TGTGCCAGCAGCTTAGTGGACAGTACTAATTCACCCCTCCACTTT.

V gene TRBV7-2 combines with J gene TRBJ2-7; TRBD2 aligns across 8 bases. Germline V gives CDR1 SGHTA, CDR2 FQGNSA. With 5 bases clipped from V and 0 bases from J, the junction kept 12 bases outside the gene matches. The CDR3 is 17 amino acids. The chain's CDR3 is CASSLRASGGPSYEQYF. Written as DNA, the CDR3 is TGTGCCAGCAGCCTAAGGGCCAGCGGGGGTCCCTCCTACGAGCAGTACTTC.